What follows are 20 T cell receptor beta chains derived from one specimen sequenced in a study of blood T cell repertoires in COVID-19. Assay used: immunoSEQ multiplex PCR; TCRdb lists only in-frame clones, some missing. The sample records more than 250,000 clones, around nine tenths being singletons. Sequencing was performed on PBMCs or T cells enriched from blood (not recorded which). These receptors originate from a woman aged 40 to 49 who had recovered from COVID-19.

This clone was counted once. The chain uses TRBV7-2 and TRBJ2-5; 7 bases line up with TRBD2. The germline V gene encodes CDR1 SGHTA and CDR2 FQGNSA. The V and J ends lost 2 bases and 5 bases, in that order; junction bases with no gene match: 5. This CDR3 is built from 14 residues. In DNA, the CDR3 is TGTGCCAGCAGCTTATCGGTCGGGGGGGAGACCCAGTACTTC. This translates into CASSLSVGGETQYF. Supplemented by reference TRBV7-2 and TRBJ2-5, the full variable domain reads GAGVSQSPSNKVTEKGKDVELRCDPISGHTALYWYRQSLGQGLEFLIYFQGNSAPDKSGLPSDRFSAERTGGSVSTLTIQRTQQEDSAVYLCASSLSVGGETQYFGPGTRLLVL.

About this clone itself: This specimen includes other DNA sequences encoding the same CDR3. The rearrangement joins TRBV10-3 to TRBJ2-1; D is unresolved. From germline, CDR1 is ENHRY and CDR2 SYGVKD. The CDR3 sequence is 13 residues long. V was clipped by 1 base and J by 5 bases, with 6 bases between them. CDR3 in DNA: TGTGCCATCAGTGAGTTGGGCGACAATGAGCAGTTCTTC. Translating gives CAISELGDNEQFF.

This chain joins TRBV19 and TRBJ2-1; D may be TRBD1 (6 bases). Germline V gene data show CDR1 as LNHDA and CDR2 as SQIVND (reference sequence). There are 16 residues in the CDR3. Trimming took 1 base from V and 0 from J, leaving 10 bases between them. The CDR3 DNA is TGTGCCAGTAGTATAGCAGGGGCTAGCTCCTACAATGAGCAGTTCTTC. Amino acid sequence: CASSIAGASSYNEQFF.

This clone was found a few times. The V and J genes are TRBV5-1 and TRBJ2-2; weak D call: TRBD1 (5 bases). CDR1 is SGHRS, CDR2 YFSETQ, per germline. V dropped 0 bases and J dropped 1 base, with 7 bases sitting between them. This CDR3 has 15 residues. For the CDR3, the DNA is TGCGCCAGCAGCTTGGCCGGACAGAACACCGGGGAGCTGTTTTTT. Residues: CASSLAGQNTGELFF.

The chain recombines TRBV29-1 with TRBJ1-2; 11 nucleotides match TRBD1. This CDR3 spans 15 amino acids. Unmatched junction bases numbered 12, after V lost 6 bases and J lost 6 bases. Germline CDR1 SQVTM, CDR2 ANQGSEA. The CDR3 loop is CSVAFGTGGRNGYTF. Here the CDR3 DNA reads TGCAGCGTCGCGTTCGGGACAGGGGGGAGGAATGGCTACACCTTC. The full variable domain, with the rest looked up from reference TRBV29-1 and TRBJ1-2, is SAVISQKPSRDICQRGTSLTIQCQVDSQVTMMFWYRQQPGQSLTLIATANQGSEATYESGFVIDKFPISRPNLTFSTLTVSNMSPEDSSIYLCSVAFGTGGRNGYTFGSGTRLTVV.

The genes are TRBV2 and TRBJ1-4; weak D call: TRBD1 (6 bases). Germline V lookup: CDR1 SNHLY, CDR2 FYNNEI. The CDR3 extends over 14 amino acids. Deletions cut 9 bases from V and 7 bases from J, with 18 bases between. The CDR3 here is CASGAGVGGEKLFF. In nucleotides, the CDR3 is TGTGCCAGTGGAGCAGGGGTAGGTGGTGAAAAACTGTTTTTT.

This chain uses TRBV28 with TRBJ2-7; 9 bases fit TRBD2. Trimming cost V 3 bases and J 0 bases; bases outside gene matches: 15. Germline-derived CDR1 and CDR2 are MDHEN and SYDVKM. The CDR3 spans 19 residues. The DNA for the CDR3 is TGTGCCAGCAGTTTTAATAGCGGGAGACGAGATTTTAGCTCCTACGAGCAGTACTTC. Its translation: CASSFNSGRRDFSSYEQYF.

V and J are TRBV27 and TRBJ2-7; TRBD1 agrees at 8 bases. Germline V lookup: CDR1 MNHEY, CDR2 SMNVEV (reference sequence). Trimming cost V 6 bases and J 1 base; bases outside gene matches: 5. The CDR3 is 14 residues long. CDR3 sequence: CASRNRGSSYEQYF. The CDR3 DNA is TGTGCCAGCAGGAACAGGGGGAGTTCCTACGAGCAGTACTTC.

The chain links TRBV7-8 to TRBJ2-7; 11 bases agree with TRBD2. The CDR3 extends over 16 amino acids. V dropped 5 bases and J dropped 7; count of bases not matched to a gene: 13. Germline CDR1 SGHVS, CDR2 FQNEAQ. The CDR3 loop reads CASSGEVVAGGGEQYF. The CDR3 region has the DNA TGTGCCAGCAGCGGTGAGGTGGTAGCGGGAGGGGGTGAGCAGTACTTC.

This clone was recorded only once. The J gene is TRBJ1-4, the V gene TRBV7-2, with 8 bases identical to TRBD1. This CDR3 has 14 residues. Germline CDR1 SGHTA, CDR2 FQGNSA. V dropped 2 bases and J dropped 8; count of bases not matched to a gene: 4. CDR3: CASSLQGAHEKLFF. The CDR3 coding sequence is TGTGCCAGCAGCTTACAGGGGGCGCACGAAAAACTGTTTTTT. The full variable domain, with the rest looked up from reference TRBV7-2 and TRBJ1-4, is GAGVSQSPSNKVTEKGKDVELRCDPISGHTALYWYRQSLGQGLEFLIYFQGNSAPDKSGLPSDRFSAERTGGSVSTLTIQRTQQEDSAVYLCASSLQGAHEKLFFGSGTQLSVL.

The rearrangement uses TRBV5-5 and TRBJ2-1; 9 bases are shared with TRBD2. Per the germline V gene, CDR1 is SGHKS and CDR2 is YYEKEE (reference sequence). This CDR3 region has 15 residues. Trimming cost V 0 bases and J 8 bases; bases outside gene matches: 6. The CDR3 DNA reads as TGTGCCAGCAGCTTGGGGTCTAGCGGGGCGGATGAGCAGTTCTTC. Encoded protein: CASSLGSSGADEQFF.

The chain joins TRBV10-2 to TRBJ2-1; 11 nucleotides line up with TRBD1. V trimming: 7 bases; J trimming: 12 bases; junction bases outside the gene matches: 8. Germline loops: CDR1 WSHSY, CDR2 SAAADI. This CDR3 spans 13 amino acids. CDR3 region: CASTDRGLVGQFF. The CDR3 nucleotides read TGCGCCAGCACGGACAGGGGGCTCGTTGGGCAGTTCTTC.

This chain connects TRBV28 to TRBJ2-5; D perhaps matches TRBD1 (7 bases). The CDR3 runs 15 residues. V lost 5 bases and J 5 bases, leaving 18 bases between the germline ends. In germline, CDR1 is MDHEN, CDR2 SYDVKM. The DNA of the CDR3 is TGTGCCAGCAGTGCTGGAGGGGGCTTGAGGGAGACCCAGTACTTC. Translated, it gives CASSAGGGLRETQYF.

This clone was seen once. The chain employs TRBV3-1 (or the pseudogene TRBV3-2) and TRBJ1-2; D gene unclear. V lost 0 bases and J lost 4, with 6 bases in between. The CDR3 consists of 13 residues. Germline CDR1 reads LGHDT; CDR2 reads YNNKEL (reference sequence). CDR3 nucleotide sequence: TGTGCCAGCAGCCAAGAGCGTGCCTATGGCTACACCTTC. Its translation: CASSQERAYGYTF.

The rearrangement uses TRBV4-3 and TRBJ2-7, with D tentatively TRBD2 (6 bases). This CDR3 has 15 amino acids. Trimming removed 3 bases from V and 5 bases from J, with 17 bases in between. Looked up from germline, CDR1 is LGHNA and CDR2 is YSLEER. The CDR3 nucleotides read TGCGCCAGCAGCCACCCTAGGGGACTGCCTAACGAGCAGTACTTC. It encodes CASSHPRGLPNEQYF.

The chain is built from TRBV25-1 and TRBJ1-1; unclear D gene. Germline V gene sequence: CDR1 MGHDK, CDR2 SYGVNS. CDR3 length: 14 amino acids. V lost 8 bases and J 1 base, leaving 14 bases between the germline ends. The CDR3 region has the DNA TGTGCCAGCCACTGGGGAGGTGAGAACACTGAAGCTTTCTTT. Protein product: CASHWGGENTEAFF. Combining the CDR3 with reference TRBV25-1 and TRBJ1-1 gives the whole variable domain EADIYQTPRYLVIGTGKKITLECSQTMGHDKMYWYQQDPGMELHLIHYSYGVNSTEKGDLSSESTVSRIRTEHFPLTLESARPSHTSQYLCASHWGGENTEAFFGQGTRLTVV.

V is TRBV7-9 and J is TRBJ2-1, with D maybe TRBD2 (5 bases). In germline, CDR1 is SEHNR, CDR2 FQNEAQ (reference sequence). The CDR3 loop spans 17 amino acids. V was pared by 4 bases and J by 4 bases, with 20 bases between. CDR3 bases: TGTGCCAGCAGCTCAACCGAGGGAGTGGCTATATACAATGAGCAGTTCTTC. Amino acid sequence: CASSSTEGVAIYNEQFF. The whole variable domain, remainder taken from reference TRBV7-9 and TRBJ2-1, is DTGVSQNPRHKITKRGQNVTFRCDPISEHNRLYWYRQTLGQGPEFLTYFQNEAQLEKSRLLSDRFSAERPKGSFSTLEIQRTEQGDSAMYLCASSSTEGVAIYNEQFFGPGTRLTVL.

The rearrangement joins TRBV28 to TRBJ1-6, with TRBD1 identical over 10 bases. The CDR3 sequence is 14 residues long. CDR1 is MDHEN and CDR2 is SYDVKM in the germline V gene. Trimming took 6 bases from V and 10 from J; bases not matched to a gene: 6. The DNA for the CDR3 is TGTGCCAGCAGGACCGGGACAGGGGAGTCACCCCTCCACTTT. Its protein product is CASRTGTGESPLHF.

The V and J genes are TRBV27 and TRBJ2-7, with TRBD1 matching 7 bases. V lost 6 bases to trimming and J lost 1 base; unmatched junction nucleotides: 9. Germline V gene data show CDR1 as MNHEY and CDR2 as SMNVEV (reference sequence). There are 15 residues in the CDR3. CDR3 loop: CASRRTGGASYEQYF. Written as DNA, the CDR3 is TGTGCCAGCAGAAGGACAGGTGGGGCTTCCTACGAGCAGTACTTC.

The V call is TRBV21-1, the J call TRBJ2-7; the table's D gene call, TRBD1, was not cross checked with the DNA. TRBV21-1 is noted as a pseudogene. The CDR3 is 17 residues long. The CDR3 spells CASSKGPEDRGTYEQYF. In DNA, the CDR3 is TGTGCCAGCAGCAAAGGCCCGGAAGACAGGGGCACCTACGAGCAGTACTTC.